This T cell receptor (beta chain) was retrieved from a study of T cells after yellow fever vaccination. The study, taken as a whole, reports: By day 5 rather than day 15, the secondary response had peaked, though it was weaker. Once the booster was given, most primary-vaccination clones reappeared, at about 96% for CD4 and approximately 88% for CD8. High-abundance clonotypes from the bulk population could contaminate FACS-sorted repertoires.

The germline V and J ends were trimmed by 0 bases and 8 bases, with 15 bases remaining between them. Germline V gene sequence: CDR1 SGDLS, CDR2 YYNGEE. The CDR3 is 15 residues long. TCRdb ran MiXCR on the 5' RACE reads and lists one entry per CDR3 protein. The sample includes about 74,000 distinct CDR3 sequences, more than 5.5% of them seen just once. This clonotype came up a few times. What it binds is unknown. The sample consisted of CD8+ T cells sorted from PBMCs, taken 5 days after the first yellow fever vaccination. The sequence was collected from a young man who received the YFV17D yellow fever vaccine. This chain uses TRBV9 with TRBJ1-5, with no clear D. CDR3 in amino acids: CASSVGGRTSEPQHF. The DNA for the CDR3 is TGTGCCAGCAGCGTAGGCGGGAGAACGTCGGAGCCCCAGCATTTT.